This T cell receptor beta chain was sequenced during a study of long-term antiretroviral therapy in people with HIV. As for the study in general: The oldest samples precede the 2015 immediate-ART recommendation by about a decade.

Notes on this clone: Its antigen is as yet unknown.

Germline V gene data show CDR1 as LGHNA and CDR2 as YSLEER. This CDR3 region has 13 residues. Trimming took 1 base from V and 6 from J, leaving 7 bases between them. Study-wide points: Blood specimens, gathered between about 2004 and 2018, were possibly obtained under older ART regimens. Whichever time point was examined, clones expanded before ART dominated the repertoire.

An immunoSEQ assay, version v3.0, was performed at survey level. For each individual sample, sequencing targeted roughly 35,000-55,000 T-cell genomes. Libraries were prepared by immunoSEQ multiplex PCR; TCRdb keeps only in-frame clonotypes and omits some of them. The sample lists tens of thousands of clones, around 85% occurring once. The source of this sequence is a middle-aged man with HIV. The chain joins TRBV4-3 to TRBJ2-1; no reliable D call. Sequencing was performed on unsorted PBMCs, taken 4.7 to 5 years after starting antiretroviral therapy. The CDR3 reads CASSQVVSNEQFF. The CDR3 DNA reads as TGCGCCAGCAGCCAAGTAGTGAGCAATGAGCAGTTCTTC.